What follows are 15 T cell receptor beta chains derived from one specimen sequenced in a study of OX40 agonist ivuxolimab in advanced cancers. Assay used: immunoSEQ multiplex PCR; TCRdb lists only in-frame clones, some missing. This repertoire shows tens of thousands of clones, roughly 86% found once; its top ten account for about 12%. Sequencing was performed on CD4+ or CD8+ T cells sorted from blood, taken in a trial of the OX40 agonist ivuxolimab. The receptors were gathered from an adult with an advanced solid tumor such as melanoma, head and neck, liver or kidney cancer.

V is TRBV7-9 and J is TRBJ2-3; no clear D. CDR3 length: 13 amino acids. The V and J ends lost 4 bases and 4 bases respectively, with 9 bases between them. Germline CDR1 SEHNR, CDR2 FQNEAQ (reference sequence). The CDR3: CASSSANADTQYF. Here the CDR3 DNA reads TGTGCCAGCAGCTCCGCCAATGCAGATACGCAGTATTTT.

This rearrangement joins TRBV9 to TRBJ2-1; D call uncertain. The germline V and J ends were trimmed by 0 bases and 8 bases, with 9 bases remaining between them. The V gene's germline CDR1 is SGDLS and CDR2 YYNGEE. CDR3 length: 13 residues. The CDR3 bases are TGTGCCAGCAGCGTAGCGAAAGGCCATGAGCAGTTCTTC. It encodes CASSVAKGHEQFF.

Here the CDR3 DNA reads TGTGCCAGCAGCGCCTGGGACGCCCTAGAGACCCAGTACTTC. It yields the protein CASSAWDALETQYF. The chain combines TRBV9 with TRBJ2-5; D possibly matches TRBD1 or TRBD2 (5 bases each). This CDR3 contains 14 residues. The V and J ends lost 3 bases and 4 bases respectively, with 13 bases between them. Germline CDR1 is SGDLS and CDR2 is YYNGEE.

The chain's CDR3 is CASSRPDYGYTF. DNA for the CDR3: TGCGCCAGCAGCAGGCCAGACTATGGCTACACCTTC. V is TRBV5-1 and J is TRBJ1-2; D uncertain. The CDR3 has 12 residues. Germline values: CDR1 SGHRS, CDR2 YFSETQ. Trimming took off 4 bases at V and 3 bases at J, with 7 bases between the two ends. Filled out from reference TRBV5-1 and TRBJ1-2, the complete variable domain reads KAGVTQTPRYLIKTRGQQVTLSCSPISGHRSVSWYQQTPGQGLQFLFEYFSETQRNKGNFPGRFSGRQFSNSRSEMNVSTLELGDSALYLCASSRPDYGYTFGSGTRLTVV.

The V call is TRBV19, the J call TRBJ2-3; D uncertain. The CDR3 loop spans 12 amino acids. Germline CDR1 LNHDA, CDR2 SQIVND (reference sequence). With 1 base removed from V and 5 bases from J, the gap between germline ends came to 4 bases. CDR3 coding DNA: TGTGCCAGTAGTATAGCCAGAGATACGCAGTATTTT. Its translation is CASSIARDTQYF.

V is TRBV7-8 and J is TRBJ1-2; 7 bases are shared with TRBD1. Germline V gene lookup returns CDR1 SGHVS and CDR2 FQNEAQ. J gave up 7 bases and V 0 bases, and 5 bases lay outside the gene matches. This CDR3 spans 14 amino acids. For the CDR3, the DNA is TGTGCCAGCAGCTTAGCACAGGGGAAGGGTGGCTACACCTTC. Its translation: CASSLAQGKGGYTF.

This chain connects TRBV18 to TRBJ2-1; D not resolved. The germline V and J ends were trimmed by 6 bases and 7 bases, with 10 bases remaining between them. CDR3 length: 12 residues. Per the germline V gene, CDR1 is KGHSH and CDR2 is LQKENI. The chain's CDR3 is CASSPDVNEQFF. The CDR3 nucleotides read TGTGCCAGCTCCCCGGATGTGAATGAGCAGTTCTTC.

V and J are TRBV6-6 and TRBJ1-1; D is uncertain. Germline V CDR1 and CDR2: MNHNY, SVGAGI (reference sequence). This CDR3 spans 12 amino acids. Trimming stripped 6 bases from V and 5 bases from J, with 10 bases between. The CDR3 bases are TGTGCCAGCAGGCCCGAGGAGACTGAAGCTTTCTTT. It encodes CASRPEETEAFF.

V and J are TRBV7-8 and TRBJ2-1, with D possibly being TRBD2 (7 bases). Germline V gives CDR1 SGHVS, CDR2 FQNEAQ. Trimming stripped 3 bases from V and 9 bases from J, with 15 bases between. The CDR3 is made up of 14 amino acids. The CDR3 sequence is CASSLEWGGGEQFF. The CDR3 DNA follows: TGTGCCAGCAGCTTGGAGTGGGGGGGCGGTGAGCAGTTCTTC.

The chain links TRBV7-9 to TRBJ1-2, with D perhaps matching TRBD1 (6 bases). V shed 1 base and J shed 1 base, with 13 bases lying between them. The CDR3 is 16 amino acids. Germline lookup yields CDR1 SEHNR and CDR2 FQNEAQ (reference sequence). CDR3 region: CASSLVGGALNYGYTF. CDR3 in DNA: TGTGCCAGCAGCTTAGTTGGGGGGGCCCTTAACTATGGCTACACCTTC. The full variable domain, rest sourced from reference TRBV7-9 and TRBJ1-2, is DTGVSQNPRHKITKRGQNVTFRCDPISEHNRLYWYRQTLGQGPEFLTYFQNEAQLEKSRLLSDRFSAERPKGSFSTLEIQRTEQGDSAMYLCASSLVGGALNYGYTFGSGTRLTVV.

The chain combines TRBV27 with TRBJ2-1; no clear D gene. From germline, CDR1 is MNHEY and CDR2 SMNVEV (reference sequence). This CDR3 has 15 amino acids. V gave up 2 bases and J gave up 0 bases, with 8 bases separating them. CDR3 DNA: TGTGCCAGCAGTTTAGGGGTCAGCTCCTACAATGAGCAGTTCTTC. Protein sequence: CASSLGVSSYNEQFF.

The V gene is TRBV6-1, the J gene TRBJ1-4, with 8 bases that match TRBD1. CDR3 length equals 14 residues. Germline V gives CDR1 MNHNS, CDR2 SASEGT. The ends lost 4 bases at V and 5 bases at J; junction bases unmatched: 3. This CDR3 is CASSAWTGNEKLFF. Written as DNA, the CDR3 is TGTGCCAGCAGTGCTTGGACAGGGAATGAAAAACTGTTTTTT.

CDR3 DNA sequence: TGTGCCAGCAGTGAGCCCTCTGGGGCCAACGTCCTGACTTTC. Residues: CASSEPSGANVLTF. The chain has TRBV2 and TRBJ2-6; D is uncertain. Germline V gene lookup returns CDR1 SNHLY and CDR2 FYNNEI. Trimming removed 3 bases at V and 0 bases at J, with 3 bases between. This CDR3 comprises 14 residues.

CDR3 DNA: TGTGCCAGCAGTGCAAACGACGGCTCTGGAAACACCATATATTTT. Translated: CASSANDGSGNTIYF. The gene calls are TRBV27 and TRBJ1-3; no clear D gene. The ends were cut back, 5 bases at V and 0 bases at J, with 11 bases in the middle. This CDR3 has 15 residues. CDR1 is MNHEY, CDR2 SMNVEV, per germline (reference sequence).

This sequence joins TRBV2 and TRBJ2-7; the match to TRBD1 covers 9 bases. The V gene end was trimmed by 4 bases and the J gene end by 5 bases; junction bases not matched to a gene: 6. In germline, CDR1 is SNHLY, CDR2 FYNNEI. The CDR3 runs 14 residues. The CDR3 nucleotides are TGTGCCAGCAGTGTACAGGGGGCGGTGCACGAGCAGTACTTC. The encoded protein is CASSVQGAVHEQYF.